A single sample gave rise to the 29 T cell receptor beta chains below, sequenced in a study of blood T cell repertoires in COVID-19. Clones were sequenced by immunoSEQ multiplex PCR, and TCRdb holds only the in-frame ones, with some missing. Seen here are roughly 140,000 clones, 84% observed once, and the top ten hold 35% to 45%. The sample consisted of peripheral blood. Every receptor here comes from a human donor in a cohort sampled during active COVID-19.

V gene TRBV4-2 combines with J gene TRBJ2-2; no clear D. The CDR3 spans 17 residues. CDR1 and CDR2 from the germline V gene are LGHNA and YNFKEQ. Trimming stripped 5 bases from V and 6 bases from J, with 22 bases between. CDR3 region: CASSEDILLMEPGELFF. The CDR3 nucleotides read TGTGCCAGCAGCGAGGATATCTTGCTCATGGAACCCGGGGAGCTGTTTTTT.

V and J are TRBV7-3 and TRBJ1-1, with a tentative D call TRBD1 (6 bases). Germline V CDR1 and CDR2: SGHTA, FQGTGA. The V gene lost 5 bases and the J gene lost 1 base, with 11 bases spanning the gap. The CDR3 totals 14 residues. The CDR3 protein is CASSPGHSNTEAFF. In DNA, the CDR3 is TGTGCCAGCAGCCCGGGACACTCGAACACTGAAGCTTTCTTT.

The rearrangement joins TRBV20-1 to TRBJ2-5; D is ambiguous. Germline-derived CDR1 and CDR2 are DFQATT and SNEGSKA (reference sequence). V was clipped by 3 bases and J by 5 bases, with 7 bases between them. The length of the CDR3 is 11 residues. The CDR3 is CSASPPETQYF. The CDR3 region has the DNA TGCAGTGCTAGCCCCCCGGAGACCCAGTACTTC.

This clone has a count of ten or more. This chain uses TRBV6-1 with TRBJ2-3; the match to TRBD2 covers 7 bases. V lost 1 base, J lost 0 bases, and 1 base stayed unmatched. CDR1 MNHNS and CDR2 SASEGT come from the germline V gene. The CDR3 has 15 amino acids. The DNA for the CDR3 is TGTGCCAGCAGTGAAGACGGGGGGAGCACAGATACGCAGTATTTT. Its translation: CASSEDGGSTDTQYF.

The chain couples TRBV6-2 or TRBV6-3 to TRBJ2-2; TRBD1 matches 9 bases. Germline values: CDR1 MNHEY, CDR2 SVGEGT. This CDR3 contains 21 residues. The V and J ends lost 0 bases and 1 base, in that order; junction bases with no gene match: 15. Here the CDR3 reads CASSYSIGLDRGLLNTGELFF. As DNA, the CDR3 is TGTGCCAGCAGTTACTCGATAGGGCTGGACAGGGGCCTCTTGAACACCGGGGAGCTGTTTTTT.

V is TRBV30 and J is TRBJ1-1, with D unclear. In germline, CDR1 is GTSNPN, CDR2 SVGIG (reference sequence). Trimming pared 0 bases from V and 5 bases from J, leaving 19 bases between. This CDR3 is built from 16 residues. The CDR3 DNA reads as TGTGCCTGGAGTGTACGCGGATCCCTAGACCGGACTGAAGCTTTCTTT. It specifies CAWSVRGSLDRTEAFF.

This clone was recorded once. Here the CDR3 reads CASSLRNTGELFF. For the CDR3, the DNA is TGTGCCAGCAGTTTGCGGAACACCGGGGAGCTGTTTTTT. The V and J genes are TRBV12-3 or TRBV12-4 and TRBJ2-2; the D is unclear. The CDR3 has 13 amino acids. Trimming took off 3 bases at V and 1 base at J, with 3 bases between the two ends.

This chain uses TRBV19 with TRBJ1-5; TRBD1 might be the D (6 bases). Trimming pared 5 bases from V and 6 bases from J, leaving 17 bases between. This CDR3 spans 15 amino acids. Per germline, CDR1 LNHDA and CDR2 SQIVND (reference sequence). The CDR3 region is CASSLGHQVGQPQHF. The DNA for the CDR3 is TGTGCCAGTAGTTTGGGACACCAAGTGGGTCAGCCCCAGCATTTT.

This clone appeared a single time. The chain employs TRBV12-3 or TRBV12-4 and TRBJ1-2; 9 nucleotides line up with TRBD1. The ends lost 11 bases at V and 4 bases at J; junction bases unmatched: 2. This CDR3 is 11 amino acids long. Written as DNA, the CDR3 is TGTGCCCTGGGACAGGGCTATGGCTACACCTTC. As protein: CALGQGYGYTF.

A single count supports this clone. The CDR3 bases are TGCGCCAGCAGCTTGGGAGGCGGCGCTAGCACAGATACGCAGTATTTT. Protein product: CASSLGGGASTDTQYF. The genes are TRBV5-1 and TRBJ2-3, with no clear D. The V gene lost 0 bases and the J gene lost 0 bases, with 11 bases spanning the gap. CDR3 length: 16 amino acids. Germline V gives CDR1 SGHRS, CDR2 YFSETQ.

The V gene is TRBV11-2, the J gene TRBJ1-6, with no clear D. Germline CDR1 and CDR2: SGHAT and FQNNGV. Trimming shortened V by 7 bases and J by 4 bases, and 17 bases separated the two germline ends. This CDR3 comprises 16 residues. The DNA for the CDR3 is TGTGCCAGCACCCTTGGAGACGCGCCTTATAATTCACCCCTCCACTTT. Residues: CASTLGDAPYNSPLHF.

The genes are TRBV11-1 and TRBJ1-2; perhaps TRBD1 as D (5 bases). The CDR3 is 13 residues long. V lost 1 base to trimming and J lost 7 bases, with 10 bases between them. From germline, CDR1 is SGHAT and CDR2 FQDESV (reference sequence). This chain's CDR3 is CASSLVDSAGYTF. The CDR3 DNA follows: TGTGCCAGCAGCTTAGTCGACAGCGCTGGCTACACCTTC.

The chain couples TRBV2 to TRBJ1-4; 8 bases are shared with TRBD1. Germline assignment: CDR1 SNHLY and CDR2 FYNNEI. CDR3 length equals 16 residues. Losses at the gene ends were 5 bases for V and 4 bases for J; bases not matched to a gene: 9. The CDR3 is CASSPSTGAGNEKLFF. Here the CDR3 DNA reads TGTGCCAGCAGTCCCTCGACAGGGGCCGGTAATGAAAAACTGTTTTTT.

This chain joins TRBV4-2 and TRBJ2-1; TRBD1 matches at 9 bases. Per germline, CDR1 LGHNA and CDR2 YNFKEQ. This CDR3 region has 15 residues. Germline trimming cut 2 bases from V and 5 bases from J; bases unmatched to any gene: 4. CDR3 DNA sequence: TGTGCCAGCAGCCAAACAGGGGGCGATAACAATGAGCAGTTCTTC. Translated, it gives CASSQTGGDNNEQFF.

The V gene is TRBV29-1, the J gene TRBJ2-5, with D perhaps matching TRBD1 (6 bases). V was clipped by 5 bases and J by 1 base, with 11 bases between them. The CDR3 spans 13 residues. CDR1 is SQVTM and CDR2 is ANQGSEA in the germline V gene. In DNA form, the CDR3 reads TGCAGCGTTTCCCCAGGGGTCCAAGAGACCCAGTACTTC. Amino acid sequence: CSVSPGVQETQYF.

V gene TRBV7-3 combines with J gene TRBJ1-2; weak D call: TRBD1 (6 bases). Germline-derived CDR1 and CDR2 are SGHTA and FQGTGA. CDR3 length: 15 residues. V lost 5 bases, J lost 6 bases, and 19 bases lay in between. CDR3 coding DNA: TGTGCCAGCAGCCATAGGGGGAGAGAAGAAGATGGCTACACCTTC. The encoded protein is CASSHRGREEDGYTF.

V is TRBV7-9 and J is TRBJ1-5; 8 bases align to TRBD1. Germline CDR1 and CDR2: SEHNR and FQNEAQ (reference sequence). The CDR3 extends over 16 amino acids. Trimming took 2 bases from V and 3 from J; bases not matched to a gene: 6. CDR3 sequence: CASSLFAGGDNQPQHF. The CDR3 nucleotides read TGTGCCAGCAGCTTATTTGCAGGGGGCGACAATCAGCCCCAGCATTTT.

The CDR3 loop is CASSLDRVDTEAFF. The CDR3 DNA reads TGTGCCAGCAGCTTAGACAGGGTAGACACTGAAGCTTTCTTT. V usage is TRBV11-3 and J usage is TRBJ1-1, with TRBD1 as a possible D gene (5 bases). The CDR3 covers 14 residues. Trimming left V 0 bases short and J 3 bases short, with 8 bases between. Germline lookup yields CDR1 SGHNT and CDR2 YENEEA.

This sequence joins TRBV19 and TRBJ1-2, with 7 bases fitting TRBD1. The V gene's germline CDR1 is LNHDA and CDR2 SQIVND (reference sequence). With V trimmed by 4 bases and J by 5 bases, 7 bases remained unmatched. The CDR3 has 14 residues. The CDR3 sequence: CASSTDWDSYGYTF. The CDR3, as DNA: TGTGCCAGTAGTACCGACTGGGACAGTTATGGCTACACCTTC. The whole variable domain, filled in from reference TRBV19 and TRBJ1-2, reads DGGITQSPKYLFRKEGQNVTLSCEQNLNHDAMYWYRQDPGQGLRLIYYSQIVNDFQKGDIAEGYSVSREKKESFPLTVTSAQKNPTAFYLCASSTDWDSYGYTFGSGTRLTVV.

This chain's CDR3 is CASSLAEPFRARIGDGYTF. DNA for the CDR3: TGCGCCAGCAGCTTGGCCGAACCATTCCGGGCCCGTATCGGGGATGGCTACACCTTC. J is TRBJ1-2 and V is TRBV5-1; D gene uncertain. Germline V gene lookup returns CDR1 SGHRS and CDR2 YFSETQ. The V end lost 0 bases, the J end lost 6 bases, and 27 bases lay between the germline ends. This CDR3 comprises 19 residues.

The rearrangement links TRBV4-1 to TRBJ2-1; weak D call: TRBD1 (6 bases). Germline CDR1 is MGHRA and CDR2 is YSYEKL. The CDR3 loop spans 17 amino acids. The V gene lost 4 bases and the J gene lost 0 bases, with 16 bases spanning the gap. In nucleotides, the CDR3 is TGCGCCAGCAGCCCTAATCTTCAGGGGAGCTCCTACAATGAGCAGTTCTTC. Its protein is CASSPNLQGSSYNEQFF.

The CDR3 DNA sequence: TGTGCCAGCAGTAATACCCCTAGCGGGGCCCAGTACTTC. Its translation is CASSNTPSGAQYF. The rearrangement uses TRBV6-6 and TRBJ2-4, with 9 bases that match TRBD2. From germline, CDR1 is MNHNY and CDR2 SVGAGI (reference sequence). Unmatched junction bases numbered 9, after V lost 5 bases and J lost 13 bases. The CDR3 spans 13 residues.

V gene TRBV29-1 combines with J gene TRBJ1-1; the D gene is possibly TRBD1 (6 bases). This CDR3 comprises 13 residues. Germline CDR1 reads SQVTM; CDR2 reads ANQGSEA. The ends were cut back, 7 bases at V and 7 bases at J, with 19 bases in the middle. The CDR3 region has the DNA TGCAGCGGAAACCGGGACACCGGCCTTGAAGCTTTCTTT. This encodes CSGNRDTGLEAFF.

This clone occurred a few times. The chain combines TRBV7-2 with TRBJ2-5; TRBD1 matches at 11 bases. The CDR3 spans 16 residues. Unmatched junction bases numbered 9, after V lost 5 bases and J lost 4 bases. CDR1 and CDR2 from the germline V gene are SGHTA and FQGNSA. CDR3 coding DNA: TGTGCCAGCAGCCCAATTGGACAGGGGGCGGGAGAGACCCAGTACTTC. This translates into CASSPIGQGAGETQYF.

The chain carries TRBV19 and TRBJ2-1; the match to TRBD1 covers 8 bases. The V gene's germline CDR1 is LNHDA and CDR2 SQIVND (reference sequence). V was clipped by 5 bases and J by 8 bases; unmatched bases: 5. The CDR3 length is 13 residues. DNA of the CDR3: TGTGCCAGTAGTTCGTCAGGGGGCGATGAGCAGTTCTTC. Residues: CASSSSGGDEQFF.

This chain uses TRBV30 with TRBJ1-2; D unclear. This CDR3 contains 15 residues. The germline V and J ends were trimmed by 0 bases and 4 bases, with 15 bases remaining between them. Per germline, CDR1 GTSNPN and CDR2 SVGIG (reference sequence). The CDR3 DNA reads as TGTGCCTGGAGTGTCCAGGCGAGAATGGGCTATGGCTACACCTTC. Residues: CAWSVQARMGYGYTF. Using reference TRBV30 and TRBJ1-2 for the parts outside the CDR3, the full variable domain is SQTIHQWPATLVQPVGSPLSLECTVEGTSNPNLYWYRQAAGRGLQLLFYSVGIGQISSEVPQNLSASRPQDRQFILSSKKLLLSDSGFYLCAWSVQARMGYGYTFGSGTRLTVV.

This clone was counted only a few times. CDR3: CASRSPGTGDIHTF. The DNA of the CDR3 is TGTGCCAGCAGAAGCCCCGGGACAGGGGACATTCACACCTTC. The gene calls are TRBV28 and TRBJ1-2, with 10 nucleotides matching TRBD1. V trimming: 6 bases; J trimming: 12 bases; junction bases outside the gene matches: 13. Germline CDR1 reads MDHEN; CDR2 reads SYDVKM. The CDR3 sequence is 14 residues long.

The V gene is TRBV19, the J gene TRBJ2-5, with a possible D match to TRBD1 (5 bases). The ends were cut back, 6 bases at V and 5 bases at J, with 16 bases in the middle. The CDR3 is 14 residues long. In germline, CDR1 is LNHDA, CDR2 SQIVND (reference sequence). CDR3 loop: CASSDRGGRETQYF. The CDR3 DNA reads as TGTGCCAGTAGCGATAGGGGCGGTCGGGAGACCCAGTACTTC.

The CDR3 DNA is TGTGCCAGCTTAGAGGGAGAGACCCAGTACTTC. Translated, it gives CASLEGETQYF. This chain connects TRBV7-9 to TRBJ2-5, with a tentative D call TRBD2 (5 bases). Germline loops: CDR1 SEHNR, CDR2 FQNEAQ (reference sequence). Trimming shortened V by 8 bases and J by 4 bases, and 8 bases separated the two germline ends. The CDR3 contains 11 residues.